This T cell receptor (beta chain) was captured in a study of response to subunit inactivated influenza vaccine. Study-wide findings and caveats: Researchers suggested that each seasonal influenza vaccination recruits few new T cells.

CDR3 length: 13 amino acids. Per the germline V gene, CDR1 is SEHNR and CDR2 is FQNEAQ (reference sequence). J lost 8 bases, V lost 5 bases, and 9 bases had no gene match. TCRdb re-called the RT-PCR reads with MiXCR, one entry per CDR3 protein. The sample lists about 780,000 distinct CDR3 sequences, 15% to 20% occurring once. This clonotype was counted between two and nine times. Its antigen is unknown. The chain employs TRBV7-9 and TRBJ2-7, with TRBD1 matching over 7 bases. The TCR was taken from a man between 45 and 60 years old who received an inactivated influenza vaccine. This material consisted of PBMCs from blood, taken about 5 days after vaccination. The CDR3 bases are TGTGCCAGCAGCACAGGATCGACAGGGAAGCAGTACTTC. Amino acid sequence: CASSTGSTGKQYF.